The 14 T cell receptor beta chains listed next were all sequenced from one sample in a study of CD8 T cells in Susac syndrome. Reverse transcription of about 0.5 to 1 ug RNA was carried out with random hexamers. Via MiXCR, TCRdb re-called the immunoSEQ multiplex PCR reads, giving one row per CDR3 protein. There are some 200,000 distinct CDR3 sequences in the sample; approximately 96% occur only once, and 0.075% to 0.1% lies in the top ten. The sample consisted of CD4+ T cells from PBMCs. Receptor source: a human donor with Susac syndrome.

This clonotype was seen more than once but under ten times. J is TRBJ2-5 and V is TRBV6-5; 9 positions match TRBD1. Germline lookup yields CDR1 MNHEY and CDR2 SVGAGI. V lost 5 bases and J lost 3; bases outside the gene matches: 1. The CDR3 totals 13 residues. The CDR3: CASSRQGEETQYF. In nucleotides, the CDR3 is TGTGCCAGCAGTAGACAGGGGGAAGAGACCCAGTACTTC.

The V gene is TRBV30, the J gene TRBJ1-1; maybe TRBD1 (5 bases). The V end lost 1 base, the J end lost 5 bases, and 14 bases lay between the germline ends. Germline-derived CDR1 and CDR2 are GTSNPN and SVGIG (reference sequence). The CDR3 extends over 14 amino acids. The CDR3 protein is CAWSAGGGITEAFF. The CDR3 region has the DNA TGTGCCTGGAGTGCCGGGGGAGGAATTACTGAAGCTTTCTTT.

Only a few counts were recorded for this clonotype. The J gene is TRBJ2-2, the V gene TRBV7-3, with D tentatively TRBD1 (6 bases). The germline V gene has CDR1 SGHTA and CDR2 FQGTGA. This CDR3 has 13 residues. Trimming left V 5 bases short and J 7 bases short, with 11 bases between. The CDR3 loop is CASSPTGVGELFF. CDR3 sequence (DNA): TGTGCCAGCAGCCCGACAGGTGTCGGGGAGCTGTTTTTT.

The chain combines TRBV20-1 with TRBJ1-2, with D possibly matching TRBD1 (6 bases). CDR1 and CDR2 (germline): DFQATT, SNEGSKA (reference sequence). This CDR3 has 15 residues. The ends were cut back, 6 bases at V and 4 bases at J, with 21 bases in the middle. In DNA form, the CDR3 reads TGCAGTGCCGATCGCCGTGGGGGGGCGGGCTATGGCTACACCTTC. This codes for CSADRRGGAGYGYTF.

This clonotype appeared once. The CDR3 DNA reads as TGTGCCAGCAGACATGACAGCACTGAAGCTTTCTTT. This gives the protein CASRHDSTEAFF. The chain carries TRBV6-6 and TRBJ1-1, with a possible D match to TRBD1 (5 bases). The CDR3 is 12 amino acids. The germline CDR1 and CDR2 sequences are MNHNY and SVGAGI (reference sequence). V was shortened by 6 bases and J by 4 bases, with 9 bases between the two germline ends.

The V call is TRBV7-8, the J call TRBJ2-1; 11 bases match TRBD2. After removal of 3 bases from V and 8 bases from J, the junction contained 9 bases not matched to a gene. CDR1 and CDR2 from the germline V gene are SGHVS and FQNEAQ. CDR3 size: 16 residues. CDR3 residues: CASSLTASGGPDEQFF. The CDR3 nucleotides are TGTGCCAGCAGCTTGACGGCTAGCGGGGGGCCAGATGAGCAGTTCTTC.

For the CDR3, the DNA is TGTGCCAGCAGGCCCGGACTAGCGGGCGCAGATACGCAGTATTTT. Amino acid sequence: CASRPGLAGADTQYF. The chain carries TRBV2 and TRBJ2-3; 11 nucleotides line up with TRBD2. CDR1 and CDR2 (germline): SNHLY, FYNNEI. After removal of 6 bases from V and 4 bases from J, the junction contained 6 bases not matched to a gene. This CDR3 region has 15 residues.

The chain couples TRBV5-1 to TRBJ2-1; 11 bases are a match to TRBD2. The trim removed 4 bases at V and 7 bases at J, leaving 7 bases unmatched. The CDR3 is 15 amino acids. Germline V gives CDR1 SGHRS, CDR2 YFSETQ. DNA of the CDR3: TGCGCCAGCAGCCTACTAGCGGGGGCAGCGAATGAGCAGTTCTTC. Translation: CASSLLAGAANEQFF. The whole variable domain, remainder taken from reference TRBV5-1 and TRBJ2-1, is KAGVTQTPRYLIKTRGQQVTLSCSPISGHRSVSWYQQTPGQGLQFLFEYFSETQRNKGNFPGRFSGRQFSNSRSEMNVSTLELGDSALYLCASSLLAGAANEQFFGPGTRLTVL.

CDR3 protein: CAWSVRGAETQYF. The CDR3, as DNA: TGTGCCTGGAGTGTACGGGGGGCAGAGACCCAGTACTTC. The chain uses TRBV30 and TRBJ2-5, with D maybe TRBD2 (7 bases). Trimming pared 0 bases from V and 4 bases from J, leaving 9 bases between. Germline CDR1 reads GTSNPN; CDR2 reads SVGIG (reference sequence). The CDR3 spans 13 residues.

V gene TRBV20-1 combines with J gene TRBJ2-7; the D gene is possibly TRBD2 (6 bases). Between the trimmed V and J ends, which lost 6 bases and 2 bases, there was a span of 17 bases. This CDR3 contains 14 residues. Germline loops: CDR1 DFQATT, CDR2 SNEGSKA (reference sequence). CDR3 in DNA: TGCAGTGCCCTACCCCCGGGGAGGACCTACGAGCAGTACTTC. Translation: CSALPPGRTYEQYF.

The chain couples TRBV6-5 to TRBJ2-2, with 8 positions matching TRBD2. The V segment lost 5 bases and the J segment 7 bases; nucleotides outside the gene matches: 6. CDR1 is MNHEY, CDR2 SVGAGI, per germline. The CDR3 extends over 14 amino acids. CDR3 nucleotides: TGTGCCAGCAGTACGGGGGGGCGCAGCGGGGAGCTGTTTTTT. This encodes CASSTGGRSGELFF.

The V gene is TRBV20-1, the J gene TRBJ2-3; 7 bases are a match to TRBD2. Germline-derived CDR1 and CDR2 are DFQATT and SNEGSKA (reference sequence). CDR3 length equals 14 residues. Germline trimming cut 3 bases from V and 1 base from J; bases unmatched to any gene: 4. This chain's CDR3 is CSASSLAGTDTQYF. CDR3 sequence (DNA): TGCAGTGCTAGTAGTCTAGCGGGCACAGATACGCAGTATTTT.

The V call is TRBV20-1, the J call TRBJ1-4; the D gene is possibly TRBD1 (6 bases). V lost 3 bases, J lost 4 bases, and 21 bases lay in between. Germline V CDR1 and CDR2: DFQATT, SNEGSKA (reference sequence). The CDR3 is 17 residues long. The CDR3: CSAREARPGTSNEKLFF. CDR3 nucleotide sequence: TGCAGTGCTAGGGAGGCCCGGCCCGGGACAAGTAATGAAAAACTGTTTTTT.

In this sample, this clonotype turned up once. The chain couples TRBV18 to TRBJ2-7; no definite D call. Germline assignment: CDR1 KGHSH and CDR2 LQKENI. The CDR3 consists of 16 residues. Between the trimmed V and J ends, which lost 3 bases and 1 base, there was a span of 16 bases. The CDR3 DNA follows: TGTGCCAGCTCACCGAACGGCCTTGCGACTTCCTACGAGCAGTACTTC. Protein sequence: CASSPNGLATSYEQYF.